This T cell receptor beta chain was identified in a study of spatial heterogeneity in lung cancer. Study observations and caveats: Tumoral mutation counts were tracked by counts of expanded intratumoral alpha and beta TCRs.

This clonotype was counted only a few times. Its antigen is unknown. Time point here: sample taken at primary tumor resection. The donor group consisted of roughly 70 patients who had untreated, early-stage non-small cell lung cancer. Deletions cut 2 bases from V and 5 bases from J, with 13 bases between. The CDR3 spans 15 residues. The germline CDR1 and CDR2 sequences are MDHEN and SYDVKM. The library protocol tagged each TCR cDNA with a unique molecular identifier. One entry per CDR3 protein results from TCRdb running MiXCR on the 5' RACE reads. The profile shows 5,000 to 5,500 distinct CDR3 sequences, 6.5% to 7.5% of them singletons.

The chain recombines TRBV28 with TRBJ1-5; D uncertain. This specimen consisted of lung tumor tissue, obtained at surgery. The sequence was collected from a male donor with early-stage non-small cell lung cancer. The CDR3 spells CASSLDSSADQPQHF. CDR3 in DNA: TGTGCCAGCAGTTTAGACTCCTCCGCCGATCAGCCCCAGCATTTT.